This passage covers 27 T cell receptor beta chains from one sample sequenced in a study of cytomegalovirus exposure and HLA in healthy donors. PCR amplification relied on 60 Vbeta primers (plus 13 Jbeta primers). TCRdb's table, derived via immunoSEQ multiplex PCR, lists solely in-frame clones and lacks some. In the table there are roughly 100,000 clones, more than 75% of which are singletons. Sequencing was done on a sample of PBMCs. Source of these receptors: a woman in her late teens or twenties in good health and CMV-seropositive.

This clone was picked up a small number of times. V usage is TRBV9 and J usage is TRBJ2-2; 8 nucleotides agree with TRBD2. V gave up 5 bases and J gave up 2 bases; unmatched junction bases: 5. The CDR3 is 15 residues long. CDR1 is SGDLS, CDR2 YYNGEE, per germline. The DNA of the CDR3 is TGTGCCAGCAGTGGGAGCGGGGGAAACACCGGGGAGCTGTTTTTT. Amino acids: CASSGSGGNTGELFF.

The genes are TRBV7-6 and TRBJ2-1; possible D gene TRBD1, 6 bases. The CDR3 has 12 amino acids. Trimming pared 4 bases from V and 13 bases from J, leaving 14 bases between. Germline CDR1 and CDR2: SGHVS and FNYEAQ. The CDR3: CASSSEGVGQFF. CDR3 sequence (DNA): TGTGCCAGCAGCTCTGAGGGGGTGGGTCAGTTCTTC.

The V gene is TRBV5-1, the J gene TRBJ2-5; 15 bases match TRBD2. CDR1 SGHRS and CDR2 YFSETQ come from the germline V gene. The CDR3 is made up of 15 amino acids. V lost 4 bases to trimming and J lost 4 bases; unmatched junction nucleotides: 2. The CDR3: CASSTGLAGGETQYF. The CDR3 DNA reads TGCGCCAGCAGCACGGGACTAGCGGGGGGAGAGACCCAGTACTTC.

The sample holds a few counts of this clone. The chain joins TRBV2 to TRBJ2-1, with 11 bases aligning to TRBD2. The CDR3 runs to 14 residues. Germline assignment: CDR1 SNHLY and CDR2 FYNNEI. J lost 4 bases, V lost 10 bases, and 6 bases had no gene match. The CDR3 region is CAILSGGAYNEQFF. The CDR3 DNA is TGTGCCATCCTTAGCGGGGGGGCTTACAATGAGCAGTTCTTC.

The chain couples TRBV28 to TRBJ1-2, with 8 bases that match TRBD1. Germline V gives CDR1 MDHEN, CDR2 SYDVKM. V lost 1 base to trimming and J lost 8 bases; unmatched junction nucleotides: 9. The CDR3 sequence is 15 residues long. CDR3 DNA sequence: TGTGCCAGCAGTTTATATCAGGGGGCGGAAGGAGGCTACACCTTC. It specifies CASSLYQGAEGGYTF.

The chain has TRBV5-1 and TRBJ2-2; 9 nucleotides match TRBD1. With 4 bases clipped from V and 3 bases from J, the junction kept 13 bases outside the gene matches. Per germline, CDR1 SGHRS and CDR2 YFSETQ. The CDR3 has 18 residues. The CDR3 DNA is TGCGCCAGCAGCGAGGGACAGGGTTTTCTCGGGGACACCGGGGAGCTGTTTTTT. This translates into CASSEGQGFLGDTGELFF.

The genes are TRBV15 and TRBJ1-2, with D maybe TRBD1 (6 bases). From germline, CDR1 is LNHNV and CDR2 YYDKDF (reference sequence). V was shortened by 1 base and J by 6 bases, with 15 bases between the two germline ends. This CDR3 is 15 amino acids long. CDR3 sequence: CATSRAGVDYDGYTF. CDR3 sequence (DNA): TGTGCCACCAGCAGAGCAGGGGTCGATTATGATGGCTACACCTTC.

Only one count was recorded for this clone. The chain links TRBV11-3 to TRBJ2-5; 7 bases align to TRBD2. In germline, CDR1 is SGHNT, CDR2 YENEEA. The CDR3 is made up of 15 amino acids. J gave up 4 bases and V 5 bases, and 10 bases lay outside the gene matches. CDR3 coding DNA: TGTGCCAGCAGCCAGAGGAGCGGGGTGCGAGAGACCCAGTACTTC. This translates into CASSQRSGVRETQYF.

V and J are TRBV6-5 and TRBJ1-1; the D gene is possibly TRBD1 (6 bases). The germline V and J ends were trimmed by 6 bases and 3 bases, with 17 bases remaining between them. Per germline, CDR1 MNHEY and CDR2 SVGAGI. This CDR3 comprises 15 residues. CDR3 sequence reads: CASRLDSGDYTEAFF. CDR3 in DNA: TGTGCCAGCAGATTGGACAGCGGCGATTACACTGAAGCTTTCTTT.

The chain links TRBV28 to TRBJ2-3, with D possibly TRBD1 on 6 matching bases. The CDR3 runs 16 residues. Germline CDR1 MDHEN, CDR2 SYDVKM. Trimming took 1 base from V and 4 from J, leaving 15 bases between them. The CDR3 reads CASSLSRGGMADTQYF. The CDR3 bases are TGTGCCAGCAGTTTATCGAGAGGGGGTATGGCAGATACGCAGTATTTT.

The chain joins TRBV5-4 to TRBJ2-4, with 8 bases matching TRBD2. CDR1 SGHNT and CDR2 YYREEE come from the germline V gene (reference sequence). The CDR3 spans 16 residues. V shed 4 bases, J shed 2 bases, and the junction held 8 bases outside the gene matches. CDR3 sequence: CASSPPAGGSKNIQYF. In nucleotides, the CDR3 is TGTGCCAGCAGCCCCCCGGCGGGGGGCTCCAAAAACATTCAGTACTTC.

This chain uses TRBV9 with TRBJ1-5, with 7 bases that match TRBD1. V was clipped by 4 bases and J by 6 bases; unmatched bases: 7. The CDR3 is 14 amino acids. Germline CDR1 SGDLS, CDR2 YYNGEE. CDR3: CASSKTGIGQPQHF. CDR3 sequence (DNA): TGTGCCAGCAGCAAGACAGGGATCGGTCAGCCCCAGCATTTT.

The table lists this clone with a few counts. The chain has TRBV2 and TRBJ2-3; 7 nucleotides match TRBD1. Germline CDR1 reads SNHLY; CDR2 reads FYNNEI. The CDR3 is 14 residues long. V lost 3 bases, J lost 5 bases, and 5 bases stayed unmatched. CDR3 in DNA: TGTGCCAGCAGTGATGGCCGGGACAGAGATACGCAGTATTTT. Its protein is CASSDGRDRDTQYF.

This clone was seen once. The germline gene is not matched at one end of the junction; a read error may be the cause. The sample carries other DNA sequences with the same CDR3. This chain links TRBV6-6 with TRBJ2-7; D uncertain. The CDR3 runs 12 residues. CDR1 is MNHNY, CDR2 SVGAGI, per germline (reference sequence). The CDR3 sequence is CASVGRSYEQYF. In DNA, the CDR3 is TGTGCCAGCGTGGGCAGATCTTACGAGCAGTACTTT.

The genes are TRBV29-1 and TRBJ2-5; 8 bases are a match to TRBD1. Trimming removed 6 bases from V and 11 bases from J; junction bases left unmatched: 11. Germline values: CDR1 SQVTM, CDR2 ANQGSEA. The CDR3 covers 12 residues. This CDR3 reads CSVGQVAQEQYF. The CDR3 DNA reads as TGCAGCGTGGGACAGGTGGCCCAAGAGCAGTACTTC.

The V and J genes are TRBV9 and TRBJ2-3; 8 bases map to TRBD2. This CDR3 has 15 residues. V lost 0 bases and J lost 3; bases outside the gene matches: 3. CDR1 is SGDLS, CDR2 YYNGEE, per germline. The CDR3 region has the DNA TGTGCCAGCAGCGTAGGGCTAGCGGGTACAGATACGCAGTATTTT. Amino acids: CASSVGLAGTDTQYF.

The rearrangement joins TRBV5-4 to TRBJ2-5; 7 bases are a match to TRBD2. V gave up 0 bases and J gave up 2 bases; unmatched junction bases: 1. Germline V gives CDR1 SGHNT, CDR2 YYREEE (reference sequence). The CDR3 is 14 residues long. The CDR3 nucleotides are TGTGCCAGCAGCTTGGACGGGGGGCAAGAGACCCAGTACTTC. It codes for CASSLDGGQETQYF.

This rearrangement joins TRBV28 to TRBJ2-7; 9 bases align to TRBD1. This CDR3 spans 14 amino acids. Germline V gene sequence: CDR1 MDHEN, CDR2 SYDVKM. V was clipped by 6 bases and J by 5 bases; unmatched bases: 8. CDR3 in DNA: TGTGCCAGCAGACTACCGGGACAGGGTAACGAGCAGTACTTC. Encoded protein: CASRLPGQGNEQYF.

This clone has only a few counts. The chain recombines TRBV15 with TRBJ2-4, with D possibly being TRBD1 (5 bases). Between the trimmed V and J ends, which lost 3 bases and 2 bases, there was a span of 8 bases. The V gene's germline CDR1 is LNHNV and CDR2 YYDKDF (reference sequence). The CDR3 is 14 residues long. As DNA, the CDR3 is TGTGCCACCAGCAGGACAGAGACCAAAAACATTCAGTACTTC. Its translation: CATSRTETKNIQYF.

The V call is TRBV28, the J call TRBJ1-5; D might be TRBD1 (6 bases). CDR1 and CDR2 from the germline V gene are MDHEN and SYDVKM. The CDR3 is 15 amino acids. V was pared by 6 bases and J by 0 bases, with 12 bases between. CDR3 region: CASRRGGASNQPQHF. In DNA form, the CDR3 reads TGTGCCAGCAGGAGGGGGGGGGCTAGCAATCAGCCCCAGCATTTT.

In this sample, this clone turned up a few times. The CDR3 sequence is CASSVNNNYGYTF. The CDR3 nucleotides are TGTGCCAGCAGCGTAAACAACAATTATGGCTACACCTTC. This chain uses TRBV9 with TRBJ1-2; unclear D gene. The CDR3 contains 13 residues. The V and J ends lost 1 base and 5 bases respectively, with 9 bases between them. Per the germline V gene, CDR1 is SGDLS and CDR2 is YYNGEE.

This chain uses TRBV9 with TRBJ2-3; 12 positions agree with TRBD2. This CDR3 is 17 amino acids long. Trimming cost V 1 base and J 4 bases; bases outside gene matches: 7. Germline V CDR1 and CDR2: SGDLS, YYNGEE. This CDR3 is CASSVLPASGGADTQYF. DNA for the CDR3: TGTGCCAGCAGCGTACTCCCCGCTAGCGGGGGGGCAGATACGCAGTATTTT.

The chain joins TRBV6-4 to TRBJ2-1; TRBD2 agrees at 8 bases. V trimming: 0 bases; J trimming: 7 bases; junction bases outside the gene matches: 8. This CDR3 spans 16 amino acids. The germline V gene has CDR1 MRHNA and CDR2 SNTAGT. For the CDR3, the DNA is TGTGCCAGCAGTGACTCGATTTCTAGCGGGCGTAATGAGCAGTTCTTC. This sequence encodes CASSDSISSGRNEQFF.

Of note for this clone: A read error may produce the germline difference seen at one junction end. The chain has TRBV4-3 and TRBJ2-1, with D possibly TRBD1 on 6 matching bases. The CDR3 runs 15 residues. Germline V CDR1 and CDR2: LGHNA, YSLEER. The CDR3 coding sequence is TGCGCCAGCAGCCAAGATTGGGGACAAGACAATGGGCAGTTCTTC. It specifies CASSQDWGQDNGQFF.

This chain joins TRBV12-5 and TRBJ2-3; perhaps TRBD2 as D (7 bases). The CDR3 contains 15 residues. V lost 2 bases to trimming and J lost 2 bases, with 11 bases between them. The germline CDR1 and CDR2 sequences are LGHNT and FRNRAP. CDR3 region: CASGLRGGTTDTQYF. DNA of the CDR3: TGTGCTAGTGGTTTGAGGGGGGGGACCACAGATACGCAGTATTTT.

This sequence joins TRBV7-2 and TRBJ1-1; D is uncertain. This CDR3 contains 13 residues. V was pared by 3 bases and J by 4 bases, with 9 bases between. Per germline, CDR1 SGHTA and CDR2 FQGNSA. The DNA of the CDR3 is TGTGCCAGCAGCTTCACGCCGGGCACTGAAGCTTTCTTT. Encoded protein: CASSFTPGTEAFF.

The genes are TRBV7-6 and TRBJ1-3, with 11 bases aligning to TRBD1. This CDR3 has 16 amino acids. In germline, CDR1 is SGHVS, CDR2 FNYEAQ. The junction had 7 bases not matched to a gene; V was cut back by 5 bases and J by 4 bases. CDR3 coding DNA: TGTGCCAGCAGCAACGGACAGGGGGCAAGAGGAAACACCATATATTTT. Its translation: CASSNGQGARGNTIYF.